Listed below are T cell receptor beta chains from one sample, sequenced in a study of OX40 agonist ivuxolimab in advanced cancers. Measured with immunoSEQ multiplex PCR; TCRdb has only the in-frame clones, and not every one. This table holds around 80,000 clones, roughly nine tenths found once. This sample comprised CD4+ or CD8+ T cells sorted from blood, obtained in a trial of the OX40 agonist ivuxolimab. The receptors stem from an adult with an advanced solid tumor such as melanoma, head and neck, liver or kidney cancer. The CDR3 runs from the conserved cysteine through the conserved F or W. A D gene is named only where the DNA matches it firmly. For some rows the clone size is stated as once, few or many, or as a class when expanded; others skip it.

j_call v_call clone_size d_call cdr3_aa cdr3_nt
TRBJ1-6 TRBV6-1 - TRBD1 CASSEGTGGSYNSPLHF TGTGCCAGCAGTGAAGGGACAGGGGGTTCCTATAATTCACCCCTCCACTTT
TRBJ2-2 TRBV5-1 - TRBD2 CASSLVSGGLSNTGELFF TGCGCCAGCAGCTTGGTTAGCGGGGGCCTTTCGAACACCGGGGAGCTGTTTTTT
TRBJ1-1 TRBV7-3 - - CASSSSFRRNTEAFF TGTGCCAGCAGCTCCAGCTTCAGGAGGAACACTGAAGCTTTCTTT
TRBJ1-2 TRBV9 - TRBD1 CASSVEDRALAGYTF TGTGCCAGCAGCGTAGAGGACAGGGCCCTTGCGGGCTACACCTTC
TRBJ2-7 TRBV6-1 few TRBD2 CASTGTSGTGEQYF TGTGCCAGCACCGGGACTAGCGGGACGGGCGAGCAGTACTTC
TRBJ2-3 TRBV30 once - CAWSVLRTDTQYF TGTGCCTGGAGTGTATTGCGCACAGATACGCAGTATTTT
TRBJ1-2 TRBV19 - - CASSIGALGYTF TGTGCCAGTAGTATTGGAGCTTTGGGCTACACCTTC
TRBJ1-2 TRBV19 once - CASSIPTPPYGYTF TGTGCCAGTAGTATCCCCACACCTCCCTATGGCTACACCTTC
TRBJ1-2 TRBV28 - TRBD1 CASTRGSGYTF TGTGCCAGCACCAGGGGGAGCGGCTACACCTTC
TRBJ2-7 TRBV23-1 - - CASSQWWDIYEQYF TGCGCCAGCAGTCAATGGTGGGACATCTACGAGCAGTACTTC
TRBJ2-7 TRBV2 - TRBD1 CASRFWTGSEQYF TGTGCCAGCAGATTTTGGACAGGGAGCGAGCAGTACTTC
TRBJ2-1 TRBV2 - TRBD2 CASSRSGSTYNEQFF TGTGCCAGCTCCCGCAGCGGGAGCACCTACAATGAGCAGTTCTTC
TRBJ2-5 TRBV30 few - CAWSVGLQSAQYF TGTGCCTGGAGTGTTGGCCTCCAGTCCGCCCAGTACTTC
TRBJ1-1 TRBV14 - - CASSQVLGMNTEAFF TGTGCCAGCAGCCAAGTTCTGGGAATGAACACTGAAGCTTTCTTT
TRBJ2-3 TRBV5-1 - - CASSQEWGTSTDTQYF TGCGCCAGCAGCCAGGAATGGGGCACTAGCACAGATACGCAGTATTTT
TRBJ1-2 TRBV5-1 - - CASSLGGGLDGYTF TGCGCCAGCAGCTTGGGAGGAGGGTTGGATGGCTACACCTTC
TRBJ2-5 TRBV6-5 - - CASSYSLGFAQYF TGTGCCAGCAGTTACTCTTTAGGGTTTGCCCAGTACTTC
TRBJ1-2 TRBV7-8 - - CASSLSGVGYTF TGTGCCAGCAGCTTATCAGGGGTTGGCTACACCTTC
TRBJ2-2 TRBV9 - TRBD2 CASSLSGGGTGELFF TGTGCCAGCAGTCTAAGCGGGGGTGGCACCGGGGAGCTGTTTTTT
TRBJ2-3 TRBV27 - - CASSLRLTGTGTDTQYF TGTGCCAGCAGTCTTCGGCTAACAGGGACGGGAACAGATACGCAGTATTTT
TRBJ2-7 TRBV30 - TRBD2 CAWGPGTSGYEQYF TGTGCCTGGGGTCCCGGGACTAGCGGGTACGAGCAGTACTTC
TRBJ1-2 TRBV5-4 - TRBD1 CASTMGQVLGGYTF TGTGCCAGCACCATGGGACAGGTCTTAGGTGGCTACACCTTC
TRBJ2-2 TRBV14 - - CASSREWGTGELFF TGTGCCAGCAGCCGGGAGTGGGGCACCGGGGAGCTGTTTTTT
TRBJ1-2 TRBV28 - - CASSPGRGGYTF TGTGCCAGCAGCCCCGGGAGAGGAGGCTACACCTTC
TRBJ1-1 TRBV30 - - CAWSNGPGGTEAFF TGTGCCTGGAGTAACGGACCTGGGGGCACTGAAGCTTTCTTT
TRBJ2-3 TRBV28 - - CASRGRDGTDTQYF TGTGCCAGCAGGGGCCGGGACGGCACAGATACGCAGTATTTT
TRBJ1-5 TRBV30 - TRBD1 CAWSEGTGRSNQPQHF TGTGCCTGGAGCGAGGGGACAGGGAGGAGCAATCAGCCCCAGCATTTT
TRBJ2-7 TRBV7-8 - TRBD1 CASSQGQGDPYEQYF TGTGCCAGCAGCCAGGGACAGGGGGATCCCTACGAGCAGTACTTC
TRBJ2-5 TRBV5-5 - - CASSLPGTPETQYF TGTGCCAGCAGCCTTCCCGGGACACCAGAGACCCAGTACTTC
TRBJ1-5 TRBV7-9 - - CASSGGGLINQPQHF TGTGCCAGCAGCGGGGGGGGTTTAATCAATCAGCCCCAGCATTTT
TRBJ1-2 TRBV6-1 - - CASSETRQNYGYTF TGTGCCAGCAGTGAAACCCGACAGAACTATGGCTACACCTTC
TRBJ2-1 TRBV19 - - CASSRGTRGGEQFF TGTGCCAGTAGTAGAGGGACCAGAGGGGGTGAGCAGTTCTTC
TRBJ1-2 TRBV5-1 - TRBD1 CASSLSQGGDYGYTF TGCGCCAGCAGCTTATCCCAGGGGGGTGACTATGGCTACACCTTC
TRBJ2-7 TRBV2 once - CASIPQKRGQEYF TGTGCCAGCATTCCGCAAAAGCGGGGACAGGAATACTTC
TRBJ2-7 TRBV2 few - CASSVGSRQDEQYF TGTGCCAGCAGTGTTGGGAGCCGACAGGACGAGCAGTACTTC
TRBJ1-6 TRBV6-1 - - CASSERVSYNSPLHF TGTGCCAGCAGTGAACGAGTCTCCTATAATTCACCCCTCCACTTT
TRBJ1-1 TRBV5-1 - - CASSLAGRGTNTEAFF TGCGCCAGCAGCTTGGCGGGGCGGGGTACAAACACTGAAGCTTTCTTT
TRBJ2-7 TRBV30 - - CAGTGRGSGGQYF TGTGCCGGGACTGGCAGGGGGAGTGGTGGGCAGTACTTC
TRBJ1-5 TRBV19 - - CASSISGDQPQHF TGTGCCAGTAGTATCTCCGGGGATCAGCCCCAGCATTTT
TRBJ2-1 TRBV28 - TRBD2 CASSTPGLVGEQFF TGTGCCAGCAGTACGCCGGGACTAGTAGGTGAGCAGTTCTTC
TRBJ1-1 TRBV9 few - CASSVEGNTEAFF TGTGCCAGCAGCGTAGAGGGGAACACTGAAGCTTTCTTT
TRBJ2-5 TRBV7-3 - - CASSERIGETQYF TGTGCCAGCAGCGAGCGGATAGGGGAGACCCAGTACTTC
TRBJ2-2 TRBV6-5 - - CASTVGAGTGELFF TGTGCCAGCACGGTGGGAGCGGGCACCGGGGAGCTGTTTTTT
TRBJ1-2 TRBV6-5 - - CASSSRGGADPYTF TGTGCCAGCAGTTCTAGGGGGGGGGCGGACCCCTACACCTTC
TRBJ1-1 TRBV20-1 few - CSLGENTEAFF TGCAGTCTCGGGGAGAACACTGAAGCTTTCTTT